This entry lists 21 T cell receptor beta chains sequenced from one sample in a study of T cell repertoires in cytomegalovirus infection. TCRdb reanalysed the reads using MiXCR and keeps one entry per CDR3 protein. The sample has some 400,000 distinct CDR3 sequences, roughly 18% seen once. Sequencing used PBMCs. The receptors were sampled from a human donor in good health (CMV status not recorded). Some clones in this sample may be carry-over from other donors' samples.

V and J are TRBV20-1 and TRBJ2-7; TRBD1 or TRBD2 may be the D gene (6 bases each). Trimming left V 2 bases short and J 5 bases short, with 19 bases between. The length of the CDR3 is 15 residues. CDR1 is DFQATT, CDR2 SNEGSKA, per germline (reference sequence). CDR3 in amino acids: CSARLGGPRWDEQYF. The CDR3 coding sequence is TGCAGTGCTAGATTGGGGGGCCCCCGGTGGGACGAGCAGTACTTC.

This clonotype was seen a handful of times. The gene calls are TRBV7-6 and TRBJ1-3; D gene unclear. The CDR3 is 11 amino acids. Looked up from germline, CDR1 is SGHVS and CDR2 is FNYEAQ. Trimming shortened V by 8 bases and J by 4 bases, and 6 bases separated the two germline ends. The CDR3 sequence is CASGVGNTIYF. The CDR3 DNA is TGTGCCAGCGGAGTCGGAAACACCATATATTTT.

This CDR3 reads CASSLRPSYEQYF. The CDR3 bases are TGTGCCAGCAGCTTGCGACCATCCTACGAGCAGTACTTC. This chain uses TRBV11-2 with TRBJ2-7; D unclear. With 3 bases removed from V and 1 base from J, the gap between germline ends came to 7 bases. The CDR3 has 13 amino acids. CDR1 is SGHAT, CDR2 FQNNGV, per germline.

This clonotype has more than one count but fewer than ten. V is TRBV6-2 or TRBV6-3 and J is TRBJ2-5; D call uncertain. Germline V lookup: CDR1 MNHEY, CDR2 SVGEGT. The CDR3 consists of 14 residues. The germline V and J ends were trimmed by 4 bases and 4 bases, with 13 bases remaining between them. CDR3 amino acids: CASSSLGVSETQYF. CDR3 DNA sequence: TGTGCCAGCAGTTCTTTAGGCGTGTCAGAGACCCAGTACTTC.

J is TRBJ2-3 and V is TRBV3-1; TRBD1 might be the D (5 bases). CDR1 is LGHDT and CDR2 is YNNKEL in the germline V gene (reference sequence). The CDR3 is made up of 12 amino acids. Trimming shortened V by 3 bases and J by 9 bases, and 10 bases separated the two germline ends. CDR3 amino acids: CASSHSGKTQYF. CDR3 sequence (DNA): TGTGCCAGCAGCCACTCAGGGAAAACGCAGTATTTT.

This clonotype was detected only a few times. This chain connects TRBV20-1 to TRBJ1-4, with 10 bases fitting TRBD1. J gave up 5 bases and V 5 bases, and 5 bases lay outside the gene matches. The CDR3 sequence is 14 residues long. The germline CDR1 and CDR2 sequences are DFQATT and SNEGSKA (reference sequence). CDR3 sequence: CSAPTGQGNEKLFF. As DNA, the CDR3 is TGCAGTGCTCCGACGGGACAGGGGAATGAAAAACTGTTTTTT.

V and J are TRBV4-1 and TRBJ1-4; D remains ambiguous. V was cut by 0 bases and J by 0 bases, with 11 bases left in between. The CDR3 loop spans 17 amino acids. Germline V gives CDR1 MGHRA, CDR2 YSYEKL. DNA of the CDR3: TGCGCCAGCAGCCAAGATCCGTACGGTACAACTAATGAAAAACTGTTTTTT. Amino acid sequence: CASSQDPYGTTNEKLFF.

This clonotype has a handful of counts. The CDR3: CASIIGGMNTEAFF. CDR3 nucleotides: TGTGCCAGCATCATCGGGGGAATGAACACTGAAGCTTTCTTT. The chain uses TRBV28 and TRBJ1-1, with a possible D match to TRBD1 (5 bases). Germline assignment: CDR1 MDHEN and CDR2 SYDVKM. The CDR3 runs 14 residues. Trimming took 7 bases from V and 0 from J, leaving 12 bases between them.

This clonotype showed up many times. This sequence joins TRBV7-2 and TRBJ2-3; a weak D match, TRBD2 (6 bases). V dropped 0 bases and J dropped 2 bases, with 9 bases sitting between them. The CDR3 extends over 15 amino acids. CDR1 and CDR2 (germline): SGHTA, FQGNSA. For the CDR3, the DNA is TGTGCCAGCAGCTTAGCGGGAGGCTTCACAGATACGCAGTATTTT. It is translated as CASSLAGGFTDTQYF.

This clonotype has a count of ten or more. This chain joins TRBV7-8 and TRBJ2-4; possible D gene TRBD2, 5 bases. V dropped 0 bases and J dropped 7 bases, with 22 bases sitting between them. The CDR3 runs 18 residues. From germline, CDR1 is SGHVS and CDR2 FQNEAQ. CDR3 loop: CASSLAWEPTETRNIQYF. DNA of the CDR3: TGTGCCAGCAGCTTAGCGTGGGAGCCCACGGAGACGCGCAACATTCAGTACTTC.

This clonotype was counted once. Being one base from a much bigger clone, this may be a read error. This CDR3 fails to terminate in the conserved phenylalanine or tryptophan, so it likely reflects a read error. This chain joins TRBV7-2 and TRBJ2-3; possibly TRBD2 for D (5 bases). This CDR3 spans 13 amino acids. CDR1 and CDR2 (germline): SGHTA, FQGNSA. The V gene lost 4 bases and the J gene lost 4 bases, with 9 bases spanning the gap. The CDR3 protein is CASSSQRADTQYL. CDR3 nucleotides: TGTGCCAGCAGCTCCCAGAGGGCAGATACGCAGTATTTA.

Only a few counts were recorded for this clonotype. The V gene is TRBV3-1, the J gene TRBJ1-2; D not resolved. This CDR3 has 14 residues. From germline, CDR1 is LGHDT and CDR2 YNNKEL (reference sequence). V lost 0 bases to trimming and J lost 4 bases, with 9 bases between them. CDR3 nucleotide sequence: TGTGCCAGCAGCCAAGACCGGAGTTTCTATGGCTACACCTTC. Translation gives CASSQDRSFYGYTF. The variable domain in full, with the rest retrieved from reference TRBV3-1 and TRBJ1-2, is DTAVSQTPKYLVTQMGNDKSIKCEQNLGHDTMYWYKQDSKKFLKIMFSYNNKELIINETVPNRFSPKSPDKAHLNLHINSLELGDSAVYFCASSQDRSFYGYTFGSGTRLTVV.

This clonotype was recorded at least ten times. V gene TRBV12-3 or TRBV12-4 combines with J gene TRBJ2-7; 7 bases are shared with TRBD1. The V segment lost 4 bases and the J segment 2 bases; nucleotides outside the gene matches: 14. This CDR3 is built from 17 residues. This CDR3 reads CASSSPKGTAHPYEQYF. In nucleotides, the CDR3 is TGTGCCAGCAGTTCCCCAAAAGGGACAGCGCATCCCTACGAGCAGTACTTC.

The chain couples TRBV27 to TRBJ2-1, with TRBD1 as a possible D gene (6 bases). This CDR3 is 12 amino acids long. Germline assignment: CDR1 MNHEY and CDR2 SMNVEV (reference sequence). Trimming pared 5 bases from V and 7 bases from J, leaving 9 bases between. CDR3 in amino acids: CASSTGQNEQFF. CDR3 in DNA: TGTGCCAGCAGTACCGGACAGAATGAGCAGTTCTTC.

This clonotype was seen a few times. The chain links TRBV7-2 to TRBJ2-6; TRBD2 matches at 7 bases. The germline V gene encodes CDR1 SGHTA and CDR2 FQGNSA. The V and J ends lost 3 bases and 1 base, in that order; junction bases with no gene match: 9. This CDR3 has 18 amino acids. The CDR3 region is CASSLGSGAISGANVLTF. The CDR3 nucleotides are TGTGCCAGCAGCTTGGGAAGCGGGGCTATTTCTGGGGCCAACGTCCTGACTTTC.

This clonotype was counted at least ten times. The chain combines TRBV27 with TRBJ2-7, with D tentatively TRBD1 or TRBD2 (5 bases each). Trimming shortened V by 5 bases and J by 3 bases, and 23 bases separated the two germline ends. The CDR3 is 17 residues long. Germline assignment: CDR1 MNHEY and CDR2 SMNVEV (reference sequence). CDR3 amino acids: CASSPTSPGTVNYEQYF. CDR3 in DNA: TGTGCCAGCAGTCCGACTTCTCCCGGGACGGTTAACTACGAGCAGTACTTC.

Many counts were recorded for this clonotype. This chain connects TRBV7-2 to TRBJ2-1; TRBD2 matches at 11 bases. The CDR3 is 15 amino acids. Germline V gene data show CDR1 as SGHTA and CDR2 as FQGNSA. Trimming removed 5 bases from V and 4 bases from J; junction bases left unmatched: 4. The CDR3 sequence is CASSVGTSGYNEQFF. The CDR3 DNA follows: TGTGCCAGCAGCGTCGGGACTAGCGGTTACAATGAGCAGTTCTTC.

The chain carries TRBV6-5 and TRBJ2-3, with 8 bases identical to TRBD1. CDR3 size: 17 residues. Trimming cost V 6 bases and J 0 bases; bases outside gene matches: 11. The germline V gene has CDR1 MNHEY and CDR2 SVGAGI. CDR3: CASRNGLRTGSTDTQYF. CDR3 nucleotides: TGTGCCAGCAGAAACGGTTTGCGGACAGGGAGCACAGATACGCAGTATTTT.

The chain employs TRBV5-1 and TRBJ2-6; D gene uncertain. This CDR3 comprises 15 residues. The germline V and J ends were trimmed by 2 bases and 2 bases, with 8 bases remaining between them. Germline assignment: CDR1 SGHRS and CDR2 YFSETQ. CDR3 loop: CASSLSFPGANVLTF. The CDR3 nucleotides are TGCGCCAGCAGCTTAAGTTTCCCTGGGGCCAACGTCCTGACTTTC.

This clonotype was detected only a few times. This chain uses TRBV19 with TRBJ1-6; possibly TRBD1 for D (6 bases). Germline V gene sequence: CDR1 LNHDA, CDR2 SQIVND (reference sequence). V was pared by 7 bases and J by 7 bases, with 14 bases between. This CDR3 has 14 amino acids. The CDR3: CASTFRGGNSPLHF. CDR3 sequence (DNA): TGTGCCAGTACCTTCAGGGGTGGGAATTCACCCCTCCACTTT.

The gene calls are TRBV9 and TRBJ2-4; 7 bases align to TRBD2. The CDR3 consists of 15 residues. CDR1 and CDR2 (germline): SGDLS, YYNGEE. J was trimmed by 4 bases and V by 0 bases; bases with no gene match: 4. This chain's CDR3 is CASSVAPSGKNIQYF. Written as DNA, the CDR3 is TGTGCCAGCAGCGTAGCCCCTAGCGGAAAAAACATTCAGTACTTC.